The 5 T cell receptor beta chains below were found in one sample sequenced in a study of regulatory T cells. Study-wide results and caveats: Regulatory T cells from CD3G-deficient patients were less diverse than autologous conventional CD4+ cells and control regulatory cells.

Their target antigens are unknown. The PCR used 52 TRBV and 13 TRBJ primers. The repertoire was sequenced with immunoSEQ multiplex PCR; TCRdb's copy has only in-frame clones and lacks some. The data show about 3,900 clones, 75% to 95% seen once. The sequenced material came from CD4+ Tregs sorted from blood. These receptors originate from a child aged 2-15 years with CD3G deficiency.

The V and J genes are TRBV6-1 and TRBJ1-2; weak D call: TRBD1 (5 bases). Germline V lookup: CDR1 MNHNS, CDR2 SASEGT. V lost 3 bases to trimming and J lost 3 bases, with 14 bases between them. This CDR3 contains 15 residues. CDR3 loop: CASSDSWRGDYGYTF. The CDR3 DNA follows: TGTGCCAGCAGTGATTCCTGGAGAGGGGACTATGGCTACACCTTC.

The chain has TRBV6-1 and TRBJ2-7; D remains ambiguous. In germline, CDR1 is MNHNS, CDR2 SASEGT. The CDR3 has 14 residues. V was cut by 7 bases and J by 1 base, with 14 bases left in between. The CDR3 spells CASKDLTPSYEQYF. CDR3 coding DNA: TGTGCCAGCAAGGACCTGACCCCATCCTACGAGCAGTACTTC.

V is TRBV18 and J is TRBJ1-3; a possible D gene is TRBD1 (5 bases). V was pared by 4 bases and J by 1 base, with 14 bases between. This CDR3 comprises 16 residues. The germline V gene has CDR1 KGHSH and CDR2 LQKENI. CDR3 sequence reads: CASSRGRIASGNTIYF. The CDR3, as DNA: TGTGCCAGCTCACGGGGCAGAATCGCTTCTGGAAACACCATATATTTT. The whole variable domain, remainder taken from reference TRBV18 and TRBJ1-3, is NAGVMQNPRHLVRRRGQEARLRCSPMKGHSHVYWYRQLPEEGLKFMVYLQKENIIDESGMPKERFSAEFPKEGPSILRIQQVVRGDSAAYFCASSRGRIASGNTIYFGEGSWLTVV.

The chain carries TRBV28 and TRBJ2-7, with D uncertain. Germline V gene data show CDR1 as MDHEN and CDR2 as SYDVKM. Trimming took off 6 bases at V and 2 bases at J, with 14 bases between the two ends. The CDR3 length is 14 residues. The CDR3 region is CASSAWHGTYEQYF. In nucleotides, the CDR3 is TGTGCCAGCAGCGCGTGGCACGGAACCTACGAGCAGTACTTC.

The chain combines TRBV6-6 with TRBJ1-1; perhaps TRBD1 as D (6 bases). CDR1 is MNHNY, CDR2 SVGAGI, per germline (reference sequence). The length of the CDR3 is 15 residues. V shed 6 bases and J shed 3 bases, with 17 bases lying between them. The DNA for the CDR3 is TGTGCCAGCAGCAACCGGGACACCAGTTACACTGAAGCTTTCTTT. As protein: CASSNRDTSYTEAFF.